One sample yielded the 29 T cell receptor beta chains listed below, sequenced in a study of PD-1 blockade in mismatch repair-deficient tumors. Clones were read by immunoSEQ multiplex PCR, and TCRdb kept only the in-frame ones, dropping some. Of tens of thousands of clones in the sample, 65% to 85% are singletons; the top ten hold roughly 2.5%. Material: peripheral blood, obtained 12 weeks after starting pembrolizumab. The source is an adult with mismatch repair-deficient cancer.

The chain links TRBV13 to TRBJ2-7; 9 nucleotides align to TRBD1. The CDR3 is 16 residues long. V trimming: 5 bases; J trimming: 6 bases; junction bases outside the gene matches: 14. The germline gives CDR1 PRHDT, CDR2 FYEKMQ (reference sequence). The CDR3 protein is CASSLSGQGVTSEQYF. CDR3 nucleotides: TGTGCCAGCAGCCTCTCGGGACAGGGAGTCACCTCCGAGCAGTACTTC.

This clone came up once. This chain links TRBV5-1 with TRBJ1-4; 8 bases agree with TRBD1. This CDR3 has 14 residues. Germline CDR1 and CDR2: SGHRS and YFSETQ. V lost 0 bases and J lost 7; bases outside the gene matches: 2. CDR3 in amino acids: CASSLGQGTEKLFF. The DNA for the CDR3 is TGCGCCAGCAGCTTGGGACAGGGGACTGAAAAACTGTTTTTT.

The chain is built from TRBV19 and TRBJ2-7; 13 nucleotides agree with TRBD2. Germline loops: CDR1 LNHDA, CDR2 SQIVND (reference sequence). The CDR3 sequence is 15 residues long. J lost 6 bases, V lost 5 bases, and 7 bases had no gene match. In DNA form, the CDR3 reads TGTGCCAGTAGTGCCCGGACTAGCGGGAGTTTCGAGCAGTACTTC. Translation: CASSARTSGSFEQYF.

The V gene is TRBV6-6, the J gene TRBJ1-2; D gene uncertain. The CDR3 covers 14 residues. Trimming took off 2 bases at V and 6 bases at J, with 13 bases between the two ends. Germline loops: CDR1 MNHNY, CDR2 SVGAGI (reference sequence). The CDR3 sequence: CASSYPAIGNGYTF. The DNA for the CDR3 is TGTGCCAGCAGTTACCCGGCTATTGGGAATGGCTACACCTTC.

This chain links TRBV19 with TRBJ1-2; D possibly corresponds to TRBD1 (5 bases). The CDR3 spans 14 residues. Germline V CDR1 and CDR2: LNHDA, SQIVND (reference sequence). V shed 2 bases and J shed 6 bases, with 13 bases lying between them. Written as DNA, the CDR3 is TGTGCCAGTAGTATAAGTCGGACACAGAATGGCTACACCTTC. This sequence encodes CASSISRTQNGYTF.

The chain carries TRBV30 and TRBJ2-5; no definite D call. This CDR3 contains 12 residues. With 0 bases removed from V and 11 bases from J, the gap between germline ends came to 13 bases. The germline CDR1 and CDR2 sequences are GTSNPN and SVGIG (reference sequence). The CDR3 sequence is CAWSVSRLKQYF. CDR3 nucleotide sequence: TGTGCCTGGAGTGTAAGCCGTTTAAAGCAGTACTTC.

The CDR3 coding sequence is TGTGCCAGCAGTAGGGGACAGGGACCCAATGAGCAGTTCTTC. This translates into CASSRGQGPNEQFF. V gene TRBV27 combines with J gene TRBJ2-1, with TRBD1 matching 9 bases. Per germline, CDR1 MNHEY and CDR2 SMNVEV (reference sequence). J lost 6 bases, V lost 5 bases, and 5 bases had no gene match. This CDR3 has 14 residues.

J is TRBJ1-2 and V is TRBV29-1, with D hard to call. The germline V gene has CDR1 SQVTM and CDR2 ANQGSEA. This CDR3 has 12 amino acids. V was trimmed by 1 base and J by 8 bases, leaving 11 bases between them. In DNA, the CDR3 is TGCAGCGTTGAAGTCCATGCTCGAGGCTACACCTTC. As protein: CSVEVHARGYTF.

The genes are TRBV5-4 and TRBJ2-3; 10 nucleotides match TRBD1. V dropped 5 bases and J dropped 5; count of bases not matched to a gene: 5. The CDR3 extends over 14 amino acids. Germline V gene data show CDR1 as SGHNT and CDR2 as YYREEE (reference sequence). CDR3 sequence (DNA): TGTGCCAGCAGGACAGGGGGCTCGGTAGATACGCAGTATTTT. Translated, it gives CASRTGGSVDTQYF.

V is TRBV12-5 and J is TRBJ1-1, with D perhaps TRBD1 (6 bases). The CDR3 runs 14 residues. Germline V gives CDR1 LGHNT, CDR2 FRNRAP. Trimming stripped 3 bases from V and 3 bases from J, with 11 bases between. This CDR3 reads CASGLGGGYTEAFF. CDR3 bases: TGTGCTAGTGGTTTAGGGGGAGGATACACTGAAGCTTTCTTT.

The chain uses TRBV7-9 and TRBJ1-5, with D maybe TRBD1 (5 bases). Trimming left V 0 bases short and J 0 bases short, with 9 bases between. Germline values: CDR1 SEHNR, CDR2 FQNEAQ (reference sequence). CDR3 length equals 16 residues. CDR3 bases: TGTGCCAGCAGCTTAGCAGGGACCTATAGCAATCAGCCCCAGCATTTT. Protein product: CASSLAGTYSNQPQHF.

The chain links TRBV4-1 to TRBJ2-3; 8 bases match TRBD2. V lost 1 base, J lost 5 bases, and 5 bases stayed unmatched. The CDR3 has 15 residues. CDR1 is MGHRA and CDR2 is YSYEKL in the germline V gene. CDR3 region: CASSQVGGRIDTQYF. In DNA, the CDR3 is TGCGCCAGCAGCCAAGTAGGCGGGAGGATAGATACGCAGTATTTT.

Comments on this clone: Other nucleotide sequences in the sample specify the same CDR3. The V call is TRBV18, the J call TRBJ2-7, with 7 positions matching TRBD2. The CDR3 has 15 residues. Per germline, CDR1 KGHSH and CDR2 LQKENI. Unmatched junction bases numbered 10, after V lost 2 bases and J lost 6 bases. The CDR3 sequence is CASSPGGGRLGEQYF. The CDR3 DNA reads TGTGCCAGCTCACCAGGTGGCGGGAGACTCGGCGAGCAGTACTTC.

This chain joins TRBV6-6 and TRBJ2-7, with 9 bases fitting TRBD1. Looked up from germline, CDR1 is MNHNY and CDR2 is SVGAGI (reference sequence). This CDR3 region has 15 residues. Trimming cost V 5 bases and J 1 base; bases outside gene matches: 6. The CDR3 DNA is TGTGCCAGCAGTACCGGGACAGGGAAATCCTACGAGCAGTACTTC. Its translation: CASSTGTGKSYEQYF.

The chain couples TRBV29-1 to TRBJ2-2, with 7 bases aligning to TRBD1. Unmatched junction bases numbered 13, after V lost 4 bases and J lost 8 bases. This CDR3 spans 15 amino acids. Looked up from germline, CDR1 is SQVTM and CDR2 is ANQGSEA. The CDR3 sequence: CSVVVWQGEFGELFF. The CDR3 DNA sequence: TGCAGCGTTGTCGTCTGGCAGGGGGAATTTGGGGAGCTGTTTTTT.

The rearrangement joins TRBV10-1 to TRBJ2-2; D gene ambiguous. The CDR3 has 13 residues. V lost 7 bases to trimming and J lost 7 bases, with 13 bases between them. Germline V gene data show CDR1 as WNHNN and CDR2 as SYGVQD (reference sequence). Here the CDR3 DNA reads TGCGCCAGCAAGGAAGGGTTTGGCGGGGAGCTGTTTTTT. This sequence encodes CASKEGFGGELFF.

The rearrangement links TRBV18 to TRBJ2-7, with 7 nucleotides matching TRBD1. The CDR3 consists of 15 residues. Germline V gene sequence: CDR1 KGHSH, CDR2 LQKENI. V shed 2 bases and J 5 bases; nucleotides not matched to a gene: 9. The CDR3 DNA is TGTGCCAGCTCACCATCCGACAGGGTAGGCCACGAGCAGTACTTC. Its protein product is CASSPSDRVGHEQYF.

The chain couples TRBV5-5 to TRBJ2-1; D remains unclear. This CDR3 is 17 amino acids long. The germline gives CDR1 SGHKS, CDR2 YYEKEE (reference sequence). V lost 1 base and J lost 0, with 14 bases in between. CDR3 coding DNA: TGTGCCAGCAGCTTGATGTTGCGCAGGAGCTCCTACAATGAGCAGTTCTTC. This gives the protein CASSLMLRRSSYNEQFF. The complete variable domain, with remaining parts taken from reference TRBV5-5 and TRBJ2-1, reads DAGVTQSPTHLIKTRGQQVTLRCSPISGHKSVSWYQQVLGQGPQFIFQYYEKEERGRGNFPDRFSARQFPNYSSELNVNALLLGDSALYLCASSLMLRRSSYNEQFFGPGTRLTVL.

The chain links TRBV11-3 to TRBJ2-3; 11 nucleotides agree with TRBD2. Losses at the gene ends were 3 bases for V and 2 bases for J; bases not matched to a gene: 4. Germline CDR1 SGHNT, CDR2 YENEEA. The CDR3 covers 16 residues. The CDR3 here is CASSLGTSGYTDTQYF. The CDR3 DNA is TGTGCCAGCAGCTTGGGGACTAGCGGATACACAGATACGCAGTATTTT.

The V gene is TRBV19, the J gene TRBJ1-1; 9 bases are a match to TRBD1. J gave up 7 bases and V 1 base, and 1 base lay outside the gene matches. The CDR3 contains 13 residues. Germline assignment: CDR1 LNHDA and CDR2 SQIVND (reference sequence). CDR3 bases: TGTGCCAGTAGTATAGGACAGGGGGGTGAAGCTTTCTTT. Its protein product is CASSIGQGGEAFF.

The chain links TRBV6-5 to TRBJ2-7, with D unresolved. Trimming stripped 3 bases from V and 2 bases from J, with 11 bases between. The CDR3 spans 14 residues. Per the germline V gene, CDR1 is MNHEY and CDR2 is SVGAGI. The CDR3 bases are TGTGCCAGCAGTTATGGACGGGCTCCCTACGAGCAGTACTTC. As protein: CASSYGRAPYEQYF.

This clone was counted a single time. This chain uses TRBV14 with TRBJ2-5; 8 positions agree with TRBD2. The CDR3 totals 15 residues. V dropped 3 bases and J dropped 3; count of bases not matched to a gene: 6. The germline V gene encodes CDR1 SGHDN and CDR2 FVKESK. DNA for the CDR3: TGTGCCAGCAGCCAGTCCGGGAGGGGCGAAGAGACCCAGTACTTC. This sequence encodes CASSQSGRGEETQYF.

This clone has just one count. One end of the junction is discordant with germline, which a read error may explain. The J gene is TRBJ2-7, the V gene TRBV30; 10 nucleotides agree with TRBD1. Germline lookup yields CDR1 GTSNPN and CDR2 SVGIG (reference sequence). This CDR3 region has 16 residues. The CDR3 coding sequence is TGTGCATGGAGCGTGTCAGGGGGGACAGGGGCCTACGAGCAGTACTTC. It is translated as CAWSVSGGTGAYEQYF.

This chain connects TRBV27 to TRBJ1-1; 9 positions agree with TRBD1. CDR1 and CDR2 from the germline V gene are MNHEY and SMNVEV (reference sequence). The V and J ends lost 5 bases and 5 bases, in that order; junction bases with no gene match: 6. The CDR3 contains 14 residues. The CDR3 DNA is TGTGCCAGCAGTCCACAGGGGGCGAGTACTGAAGCTTTCTTT. Its protein product is CASSPQGASTEAFF.

The chain recombines TRBV19 with TRBJ1-2; D is perhaps TRBD1 (6 bases). Trimming took 5 bases from V and 7 from J, leaving 17 bases between them. Per the germline V gene, CDR1 is LNHDA and CDR2 is SQIVND (reference sequence). CDR3 length: 14 residues. CDR3 in DNA: TGTGCCAGTAGTCTAACAGGGATCCCGGGTGGCTACACCTTC. Its protein is CASSLTGIPGGYTF.

The rearrangement links TRBV9 to TRBJ2-7; 8 nucleotides match TRBD2. CDR3 length: 15 amino acids. V dropped 7 bases and J dropped 0; count of bases not matched to a gene: 9. Germline assignment: CDR1 SGDLS and CDR2 YYNGEE. In DNA form, the CDR3 reads TGTGCCAGCGGTGATCCCGGGACTAGCTCCTACGAGCAGTACTTC. Translating gives CASGDPGTSSYEQYF.

The DNA for the CDR3 is TGTGCCAGCAATGGGGGGGGTGAGCAGTTCTTC. Translation: CASNGGGEQFF. The rearrangement links TRBV7-2 to TRBJ2-1; 7 bases are a match to TRBD2. This CDR3 is built from 11 residues. Germline V gives CDR1 SGHTA, CDR2 FQGNSA. The ends lost 7 bases at V and 9 bases at J; junction bases unmatched: 3.

The chain combines TRBV7-6 with TRBJ2-7; possibly TRBD2 for D (6 bases). Germline loops: CDR1 SGHVS, CDR2 FNYEAQ. The CDR3 covers 13 residues. The V and J ends lost 5 bases and 1 base respectively, with 9 bases between them. CDR3 nucleotides: TGTGCCAGCAGCATCGGGACTTCCTACGAGCAGTACTTC. It codes for CASSIGTSYEQYF.

The chain recombines TRBV10-3 with TRBJ2-1; D might be TRBD2 (5 bases). The germline CDR1 and CDR2 sequences are ENHRY and SYGVKD. The CDR3 runs to 13 residues. V was pared by 9 bases and J by 6 bases, with 15 bases between. The CDR3, as DNA: TGTGCCATGGCCGGAGGTAGCGCCAATGAGCAGTTCTTC. This translates into CAMAGGSANEQFF.